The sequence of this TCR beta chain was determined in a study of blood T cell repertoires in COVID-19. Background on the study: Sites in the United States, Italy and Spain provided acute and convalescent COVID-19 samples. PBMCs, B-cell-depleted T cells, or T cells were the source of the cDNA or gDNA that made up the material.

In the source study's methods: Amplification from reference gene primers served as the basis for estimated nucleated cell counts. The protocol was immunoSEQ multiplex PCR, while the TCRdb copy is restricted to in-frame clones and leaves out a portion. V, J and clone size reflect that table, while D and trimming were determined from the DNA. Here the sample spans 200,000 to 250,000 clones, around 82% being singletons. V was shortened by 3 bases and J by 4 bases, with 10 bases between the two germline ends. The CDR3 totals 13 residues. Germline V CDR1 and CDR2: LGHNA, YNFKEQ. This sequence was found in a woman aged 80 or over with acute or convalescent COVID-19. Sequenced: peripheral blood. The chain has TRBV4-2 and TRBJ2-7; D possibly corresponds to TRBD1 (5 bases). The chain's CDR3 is CASSQRQPYEQYF. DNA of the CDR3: TGTGCCAGCAGCCAGCGACAGCCTTACGAGCAGTACTTC.